What follows are 19 T cell receptor beta chains derived from one specimen sequenced in a study of blood T cell repertoires in COVID-19 (dated by TCRdb to 2019 to 2021). The protocol used for the library was the immunoSEQ multiplex PCR assay. This is the immuneACCESS table as TCRdb keeps it, with only in-frame sequences that have V and J called. A part of the clones is gone; compared with another copy, unresolved V genes explain less than half, and the rest is unexplained. Present in this sample are 250,000 to 350,000 clones, approximately 84% of which were seen just once. The top ten clones comprise roughly 14% of the sample. Sequenced material: peripheral blood. The receptors were gathered from a person aged 70 to 85 with COVID-19, enrolled during active disease.

CDR3 in DNA: TGCAGCGTTGTTCGGCTGAGCGGGGGGGAGCAGTACTTC. Its translation is CSVVRLSGGEQYF. V usage is TRBV29-1 and J usage is TRBJ2-7; 9 bases fit TRBD2. Germline CDR1 reads SQVTM; CDR2 reads ANQGSEA. V shed 4 bases, J shed 7 bases, and the junction held 8 bases outside the gene matches. CDR3 size: 13 residues.

The gene calls are TRBV3-1 (or the pseudogene TRBV3-2) and TRBJ2-7, with 10 bases matching TRBD1. The CDR3 length is 18 residues. With 6 bases clipped from V and 3 bases from J, the junction kept 17 bases outside the gene matches. Germline-derived CDR1 and CDR2 are LGHDT and YNNKEL (reference sequence). Here the CDR3 DNA reads TGTGCCAGCAGTCGCCTGACTGACCGGGACAGGGGTAGCTACGAGCAGTACTTC. Protein: CASSRLTDRDRGSYEQYF.

The chain uses TRBV7-3 and TRBJ2-2, with 9 positions matching TRBD2. Germline V lookup: CDR1 SGHTA, CDR2 FQGTGA. The length of the CDR3 is 15 residues. Unmatched junction bases numbered 2, after V lost 2 bases and J lost 4 bases. CDR3 protein: CASSLAGGSTGELFF. Here the CDR3 DNA reads TGTGCCAGCAGCTTAGCGGGAGGGAGCACCGGGGAGCTGTTTTTT.

The chain is built from TRBV10-3 and TRBJ2-2; D not resolved. The CDR3 is 16 residues long. Germline CDR1 reads ENHRY; CDR2 reads SYGVKD. The V and J ends lost 3 bases and 6 bases respectively, with 17 bases between them. CDR3 nucleotide sequence: TGTGCCATCAGTGACGGTAGTGCCGGTTTGTCCGGGGAGCTGTTTTTT. This encodes CAISDGSAGLSGELFF.

The chain links TRBV4-3 to TRBJ2-2, with 7 positions matching TRBD1. The CDR3 extends over 16 amino acids. The V gene end was trimmed by 1 base and the J gene end by 4 bases; junction bases not matched to a gene: 6. Germline loops: CDR1 LGHNA, CDR2 YSLEER. CDR3 DNA: TGCGCCAGCAGCCAAGCGGTGTCAGGGGGCACCGGGGAGCTGTTTTTT. It specifies CASSQAVSGGTGELFF.

CDR3 DNA sequence: TGTGCCAGCAGTTACCAGACACGTCTGACAGGGGAGCTGTTTTTT. It yields the protein CASSYQTRLTGELFF. The J gene is TRBJ2-2, the V gene TRBV6-5; D is unclear. The germline CDR1 and CDR2 sequences are MNHEY and SVGAGI. This CDR3 is 15 amino acids long. Trimming left V 2 bases short and J 8 bases short, with 15 bases between.

The V call is TRBV6-4, the J call TRBJ2-1; 9 bases agree with TRBD2. This CDR3 has 15 residues. Germline loops: CDR1 MRHNA, CDR2 SNTAGT. V was clipped by 2 bases and J by 9 bases; unmatched bases: 8. The chain's CDR3 is CASSDPARGGGEQFF. CDR3 nucleotides: TGTGCCAGCAGTGACCCTGCCCGCGGGGGGGGTGAGCAGTTCTTC.

This chain links TRBV28 with TRBJ2-6; tentatively, D is TRBD2 (7 bases). CDR1 is MDHEN, CDR2 SYDVKM, per germline. The V end was cut by 6 bases, the J end by 2 bases, with 14 bases between. The CDR3 runs to 16 residues. CDR3 DNA sequence: TGTGCCAGCAGAGAGGGGGGGATGGCTGGGGCCAACGTCCTGACTTTC. Translating gives CASREGGMAGANVLTF.

This chain uses TRBV3-1 (or the pseudogene TRBV3-2) with TRBJ2-5; TRBD2 aligns across 7 bases. Looked up from germline, CDR1 is LGHDT and CDR2 is YNNKEL (reference sequence). Trimming removed 1 base from V and 7 bases from J; junction bases left unmatched: 18. The CDR3 consists of 18 residues. The DNA of the CDR3 is TGTGCCAGCAGCCAAGCACCCGACACGGGACTACCAGACCTGACCCAGTACTTC. This encodes CASSQAPDTGLPDLTQYF.

In this sample, this clone turned up once. The CDR3 sequence is CASTRHRGPLEQYF. The CDR3 DNA sequence: TGTGCCAGCACCCGGCACAGGGGGCCCCTCGAGCAGTACTTC. The chain carries TRBV28 and TRBJ2-7, with 9 bases that match TRBD1. CDR1 is MDHEN, CDR2 SYDVKM, per germline. The length of the CDR3 is 14 residues. Trimming at V came to 7 bases and at J to 6 bases, leaving 10 bases not matched to a gene.

The rearrangement links TRBV6-2 or TRBV6-3 to TRBJ1-4; 9 nucleotides agree with TRBD1. In germline, CDR1 is MNHEY, CDR2 SVGEGT. With V trimmed by 0 bases and J by 14 bases, 7 bases remained unmatched. The CDR3 contains 14 residues. The CDR3 DNA reads TGTGCCAGCAGTTACTCAACCGGGACAGGGATCCTGTTTTTT. Its translation is CASSYSTGTGILFF.

The rearrangement links TRBV5-1 to TRBJ2-1; 10 bases are shared with TRBD2. The CDR3 contains 14 residues. The germline gives CDR1 SGHRS, CDR2 YFSETQ. The trim removed 6 bases at V and 7 bases at J, leaving 7 bases unmatched. CDR3 bases: TGCGCCAGCAACTCATTAGCGGGAGGAAATGAGCAGTTCTTC. The encoded protein is CASNSLAGGNEQFF.

This rearrangement joins TRBV27 to TRBJ1-4; the match to TRBD1 covers 7 bases. Germline V gives CDR1 MNHEY, CDR2 SMNVEV (reference sequence). Trimming removed 6 bases from V and 4 bases from J; junction bases left unmatched: 5. This CDR3 spans 14 amino acids. The CDR3 region is CASRPGQLNEKLFF. The CDR3 DNA is TGTGCCAGCAGGCCGGGACAGCTTAATGAAAAACTGTTTTTT.

The chain couples TRBV6-2 or TRBV6-3 to TRBJ2-5, with 7 bases matching TRBD2. V was clipped by 6 bases and J by 8 bases; unmatched bases: 15. Germline assignment: CDR1 MNHEY and CDR2 SVGEGT. The CDR3 sequence is 15 residues long. The CDR3 here is CASSPFEFGGGTQYF. CDR3 DNA sequence: TGTGCCAGCAGCCCCTTTGAGTTTGGCGGGGGTACCCAGTACTTC.

The CDR3 region has the DNA TGTGCCAGCAGCTCCTACGAGAGGGAAAAAAACACCATATATTTT. It translates to CASSSYEREKNTIYF. The chain carries TRBV7-2 and TRBJ1-3; D not resolved. V gave up 4 bases and J gave up 6 bases, with 16 bases separating them. This CDR3 region has 15 residues. Per germline, CDR1 SGHTA and CDR2 FQGNSA.

The chain is built from TRBV24-1 and TRBJ2-5; 7 bases map to TRBD1. This CDR3 is 13 amino acids long. Germline trimming cut 7 bases from V and 4 bases from J; bases unmatched to any gene: 5. CDR1 is KGHDR and CDR2 is SFDVKD in the germline V gene. This CDR3 is CATSGTAGETQYF. In DNA form, the CDR3 reads TGTGCCACCAGCGGGACAGCAGGAGAGACCCAGTACTTC.

V is TRBV27 and J is TRBJ1-2; 9 positions match TRBD1. J was trimmed by 8 bases and V by 6 bases; bases with no gene match: 10. CDR3 length equals 14 residues. The germline CDR1 and CDR2 sequences are MNHEY and SMNVEV (reference sequence). The CDR3 DNA is TGTGCCAGCAGGGTTTCGACAGGGGGAAACGGCTACACCTTC. Amino acids: CASRVSTGGNGYTF.

The chain employs TRBV2 and TRBJ1-5; TRBD1 might be the D (5 bases). The CDR3 is 14 amino acids. The germline CDR1 and CDR2 sequences are SNHLY and FYNNEI. V shed 4 bases and J shed 3 bases, with 10 bases lying between them. The CDR3 loop reads CASSVTGFNQPQHF. The DNA for the CDR3 is TGTGCCAGCAGTGTTACAGGCTTCAATCAGCCCCAGCATTTT.

This chain links TRBV7-2 with TRBJ2-3, with TRBD2 matching 7 bases. J lost 9 bases, V lost 2 bases, and 8 bases had no gene match. This CDR3 has 14 residues. Germline lookup yields CDR1 SGHTA and CDR2 FQGNSA. CDR3 sequence: CASSLRREFKTQYF. CDR3 DNA: TGTGCCAGCAGCTTACGGCGGGAGTTTAAAACGCAGTATTTT.